This T cell receptor (beta chain) was recorded in a study of T cell therapy after organ transplantation. Study-level results: Poor CD8+ T cell yield may explain few expansions in nonresponders.

This clone was observed a single time. Antigen specificity is unknown. Data came from immunoSEQ multiplex PCR; TCRdb stores just in-frame clones and leaves some out. Of 44,000 or so clones listed, roughly 93% are singletons. Trimming cost V 2 bases and J 2 bases, with 19 bases left between them. The CDR3 contains 17 residues. Per germline, CDR1 SGHRS and CDR2 YFSETQ. The sequence was collected from a human patient who had received a solid organ transplant and had CMV disease. This sample comprised CD8+ T cells from blood, obtained before autologous CMV-specific T cell therapy. The rearrangement uses TRBV5-1 and TRBJ1-2; TRBD1 might be the D (5 bases). CDR3 region: CASSFRGAAGGNYGYTF. CDR3 nucleotide sequence: TGCGCCAGCAGCTTTAGGGGCGCGGCAGGCGGAAACTATGGCTACACCTTC.